This T cell receptor beta chain came from a study of cytomegalovirus exposure and HLA in healthy donors. The CDR3 spans 16 residues. V lost 3 bases to trimming and J lost 7 bases, with 18 bases between them. In germline, CDR1 is LGHNA, CDR2 YSLEER. The PCR was carried out with 60 Vbeta primers and 13 Jbeta primers. Repertoires were generated with immunoSEQ multiplex PCR, while TCRdb's copy carries only in-frame clones and drops some. The table has some 150,000 clones, approximately 9% seen once; the top ten hold 1.8%. Nominally healthy donors provided the samples, though records likely missed some immune exposures. This clone was detected only a few times. Its antigen remains unknown. Study findings and constraints: With later analysis, a missense DCLRE1C variant became linked to TCR beta V- and J-gene trimming. Presence/absence results assume similar sequencing depth per donor, which may not hold. When the data were analyzed later, several of the most significant clusters appeared to be linked to common viral pathogens.

What was sequenced was PBMCs. V and J are TRBV4-3 and TRBJ2-2; D possibly corresponds to TRBD2 (5 bases). The clonotype originates from a male donor in good health and CMV-seronegative. The CDR3 sequence is CASSQGRGLGFGELFF. The CDR3 nucleotides read TGCGCCAGCAGCCAGGGTCGCGGGCTAGGGTTCGGGGAGCTGTTTTTT.